The entry below describes one TCR beta chain. Its recognized antigen is unknown. Nothing much larger sits one base from this clone, and base qualities are not available. This specimen comes from a study of cytomegalovirus exposure and HLA in healthy donors (dated by TCRdb to between 2016 and 2019). About the investigation overall: The roughly 700 repertoires of the first cohort and the approximately 110 validation repertoires were produced on the same platform, according to a later analysis. The aim of the study was to test whether cataloging public T cell receptors could identify signatures of past pathogen exposure. In addition to the first cohort of several hundred subjects, a separate validation cohort of about 120 different subjects was used. To predict cytomegalovirus infection status, the study combined high-throughput TCR immunosequencing, statistical association of individual TCRs with disease status, and machine learning. The paper's findings and limits, for the study overall: Subsequent analysis determined that TCRs grouped into clusters in the first cohort also showed a tendency toward co-occurrence across the 120 or so validation repertoires, and about 93% of cluster scores exceeded 0. Most TCR sequences were seen in very few donors, while some public TCRs were found in many individuals. It was suggested by the authors that the approach could potentially be generalized to other disease states and immunological phenotypes. A few of the identified cytomegalovirus-associated TCR beta chains were confirmed in vitro to be specific for cytomegalovirus antigens. The classifier was reported to diagnose cytomegalovirus status with high specificity and sensitivity in both the original cohort and the validation cohort. In the study, some 160 TCR beta chains were listed as associated with cytomegalovirus. A later analysis lacked HLA typing for the validation cohort, so it scored co-occurrence in that cohort across all 120 or so repertoires.

The library was generated by the immunoSEQ multiplex PCR assay. In the paper's pipeline: To diagnose cytomegalovirus status from the catalog of TCR beta chain sequences, a statistical classification framework was built. The clones in this table, taken by TCRdb from immuneACCESS, are in-frame only. Not every clone is retained; where verified, under half of the shortfall comes from an unresolved V gene, and the cause of the rest is unknown. Clone size and V and J calls were adopted from that table, with D and trimming inferred from the DNA. Present in this sample are tens of thousands of clones, approximately 93% of which were seen just once. Clones ranked in the top ten supply roughly 6% of the sample. Trimming takes 1 base from V and 3 bases from J, and the germline ends sit 13 bases apart. Counted from cysteine to phenylalanine, this CDR3 has 17 amino acids. Just the 51-base CDR3 DNA is kept, in frame starting at base 1. Looking up the germline V gene yields CDR1 SGHTA and CDR2 FQGNSA.

The donors belonged to the validation cohort of roughly 120 subjects, which was separate from the approximately 700-subject first cohort. The TCR comes from a young woman in good health and CMV-seronegative. Recombination connected TRBV7-2 to TRBJ1-6, with the D gene not clear enough to name. Sequenced: PBMCs. This receptor has the CDR3 CASSLGRHAGYNSPLHF. The DNA sequence follows: TGTGCCAGCAGCTTAGGGAGACACGCGGGCTATAATTCACCCCTCCACTTT.